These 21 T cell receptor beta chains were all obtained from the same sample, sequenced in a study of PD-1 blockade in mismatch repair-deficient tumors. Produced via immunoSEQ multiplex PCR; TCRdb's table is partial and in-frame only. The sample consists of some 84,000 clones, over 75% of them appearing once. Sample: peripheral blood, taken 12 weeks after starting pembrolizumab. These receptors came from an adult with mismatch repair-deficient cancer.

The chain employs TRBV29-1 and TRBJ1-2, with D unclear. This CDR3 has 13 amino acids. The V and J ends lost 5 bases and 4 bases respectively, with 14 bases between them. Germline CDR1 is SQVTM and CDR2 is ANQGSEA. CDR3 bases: TGCAGCGTTCACCCACAAGAGTCCTATGGCTACACCTTC. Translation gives CSVHPQESYGYTF.

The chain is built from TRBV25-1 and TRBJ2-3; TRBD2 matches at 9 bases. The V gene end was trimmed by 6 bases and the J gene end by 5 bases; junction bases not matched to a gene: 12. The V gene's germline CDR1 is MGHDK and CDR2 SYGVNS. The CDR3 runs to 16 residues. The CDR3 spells CASSPPLAGGGDTQYF. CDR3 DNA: TGTGCCAGCAGCCCCCCACTAGCGGGTGGAGGAGATACGCAGTATTTT.

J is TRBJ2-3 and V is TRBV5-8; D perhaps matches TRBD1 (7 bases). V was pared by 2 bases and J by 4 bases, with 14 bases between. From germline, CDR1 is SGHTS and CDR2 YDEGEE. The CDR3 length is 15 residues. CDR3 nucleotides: TGTGCCAGCAGCTTTAAGACAGGGAGGCCAGATACGCAGTATTTT. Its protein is CASSFKTGRPDTQYF.

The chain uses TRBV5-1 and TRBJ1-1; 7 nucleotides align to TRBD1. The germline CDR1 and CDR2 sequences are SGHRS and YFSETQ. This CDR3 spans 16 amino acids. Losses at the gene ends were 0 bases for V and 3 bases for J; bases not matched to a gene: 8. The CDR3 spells CASSLGRGVEDTEAFF. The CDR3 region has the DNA TGCGCCAGCAGCTTGGGCAGGGGGGTTGAGGACACTGAAGCTTTCTTT.

The CDR3 sequence: CASRGTGLAGGNEQFF. CDR3 DNA: TGTGCCAGTAGGGGGACAGGACTAGCGGGAGGAAATGAGCAGTTCTTC. The chain joins TRBV19 to TRBJ2-1, with TRBD2 matching over 14 bases. The J segment lost 7 bases and the V segment lost 6 bases, leaving 8 bases of the junction unmatched. Germline lookup yields CDR1 LNHDA and CDR2 SQIVND (reference sequence). This CDR3 has 16 residues. Complete variable domain (other parts from reference TRBV19 and TRBJ2-1): DGGITQSPKYLFRKEGQNVTLSCEQNLNHDAMYWYRQDPGQGLRLIYYSQIVNDFQKGDIAEGYSVSREKKESFPLTVTSAQKNPTAFYLCASRGTGLAGGNEQFFGPGTRLTVL.

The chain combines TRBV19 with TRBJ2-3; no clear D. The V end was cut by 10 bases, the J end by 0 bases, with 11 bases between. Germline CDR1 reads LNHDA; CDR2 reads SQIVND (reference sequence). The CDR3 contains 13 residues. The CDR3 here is CATQHASTDTQYF. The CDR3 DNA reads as TGTGCCACCCAACATGCTAGCACAGATACGCAGTATTTT.

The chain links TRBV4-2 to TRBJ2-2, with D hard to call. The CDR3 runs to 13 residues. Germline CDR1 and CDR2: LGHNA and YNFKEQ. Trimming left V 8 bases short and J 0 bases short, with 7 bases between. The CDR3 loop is CASGYANTGELFF. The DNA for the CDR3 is TGTGCCAGCGGATACGCGAACACCGGGGAGCTGTTTTTT.

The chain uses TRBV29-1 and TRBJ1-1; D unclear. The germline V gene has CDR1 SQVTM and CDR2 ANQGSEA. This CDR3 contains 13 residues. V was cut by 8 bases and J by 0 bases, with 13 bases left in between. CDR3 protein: CSSRGVLNTEAFF. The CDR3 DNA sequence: TGCAGCTCCCGGGGAGTCTTGAACACTGAAGCTTTCTTT.

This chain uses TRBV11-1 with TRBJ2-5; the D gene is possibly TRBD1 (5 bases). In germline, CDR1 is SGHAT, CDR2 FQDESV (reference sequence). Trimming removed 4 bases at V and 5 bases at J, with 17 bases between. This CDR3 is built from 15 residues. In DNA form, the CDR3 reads TGTGCCAGCAGCTACGACAGTTATCCATCCGAGACCCAGTACTTC. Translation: CASSYDSYPSETQYF.

This chain's CDR3 is CASSAGTGYGNTIYF. DNA for the CDR3: TGCGCCAGCAGTGCCGGGACAGGGTATGGAAACACCATATATTTT. The chain joins TRBV10-1 to TRBJ1-3; 9 bases agree with TRBD1. The CDR3 is made up of 15 amino acids. The ends lost 4 bases at V and 3 bases at J; junction bases unmatched: 4. Germline loops: CDR1 WNHNN, CDR2 SYGVQD (reference sequence).

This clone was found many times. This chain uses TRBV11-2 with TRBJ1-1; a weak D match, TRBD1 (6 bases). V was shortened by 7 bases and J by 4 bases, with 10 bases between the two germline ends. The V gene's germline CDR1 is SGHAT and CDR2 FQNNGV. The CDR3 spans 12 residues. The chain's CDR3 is CASIGGRTEAFF. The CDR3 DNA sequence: TGTGCCAGCATCGGGGGGCGCACTGAAGCTTTCTTT.

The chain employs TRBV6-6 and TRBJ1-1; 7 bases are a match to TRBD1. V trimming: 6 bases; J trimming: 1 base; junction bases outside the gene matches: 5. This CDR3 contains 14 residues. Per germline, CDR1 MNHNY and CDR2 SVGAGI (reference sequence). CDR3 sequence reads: CASSDQGENTEAFF. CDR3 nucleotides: TGTGCCAGCAGCGACCAGGGGGAGAACACTGAAGCTTTCTTT.

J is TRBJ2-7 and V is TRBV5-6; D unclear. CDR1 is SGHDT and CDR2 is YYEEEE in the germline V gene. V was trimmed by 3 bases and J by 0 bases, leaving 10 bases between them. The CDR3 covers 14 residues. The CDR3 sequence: CASSSRAASYEQYF. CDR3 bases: TGTGCCAGCAGCTCAAGAGCAGCCTCCTACGAGCAGTACTTC.

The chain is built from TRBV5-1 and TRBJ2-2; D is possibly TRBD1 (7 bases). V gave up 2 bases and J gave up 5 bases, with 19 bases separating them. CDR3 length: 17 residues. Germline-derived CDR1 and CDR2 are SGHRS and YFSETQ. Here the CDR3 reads CASSFHAQGEATGELFF. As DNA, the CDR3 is TGCGCCAGCAGCTTCCACGCTCAGGGGGAGGCAACCGGGGAGCTGTTTTTT. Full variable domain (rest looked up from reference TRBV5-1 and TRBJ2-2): KAGVTQTPRYLIKTRGQQVTLSCSPISGHRSVSWYQQTPGQGLQFLFEYFSETQRNKGNFPGRFSGRQFSNSRSEMNVSTLELGDSALYLCASSFHAQGEATGELFFGEGSRLTVL.

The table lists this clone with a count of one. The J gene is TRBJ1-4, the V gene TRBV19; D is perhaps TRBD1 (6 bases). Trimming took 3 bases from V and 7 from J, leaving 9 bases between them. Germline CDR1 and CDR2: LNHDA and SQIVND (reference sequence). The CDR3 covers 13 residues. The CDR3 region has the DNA TGTGCCAGTAGTATTAGCAGGGGTGAAAAACTGTTTTTT. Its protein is CASSISRGEKLFF.

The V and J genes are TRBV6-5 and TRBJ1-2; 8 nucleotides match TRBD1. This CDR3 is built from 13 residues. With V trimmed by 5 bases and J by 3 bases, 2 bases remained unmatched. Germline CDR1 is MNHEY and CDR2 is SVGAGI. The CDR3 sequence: CASSKTGDYGYTF. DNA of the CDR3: TGTGCCAGCAGTAAGACAGGGGACTATGGCTACACCTTC.

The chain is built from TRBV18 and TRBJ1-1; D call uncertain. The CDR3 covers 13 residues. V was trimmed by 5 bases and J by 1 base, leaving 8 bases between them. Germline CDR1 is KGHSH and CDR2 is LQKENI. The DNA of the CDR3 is TGTGCCAGCTCATCGACACAGAACACTGAAGCTTTCTTT. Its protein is CASSSTQNTEAFF.

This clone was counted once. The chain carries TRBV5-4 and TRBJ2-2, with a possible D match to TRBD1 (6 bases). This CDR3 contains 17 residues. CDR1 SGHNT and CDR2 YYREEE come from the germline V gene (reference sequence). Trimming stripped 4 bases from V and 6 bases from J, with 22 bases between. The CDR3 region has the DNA TGTGCCAGCAGCCCGCCAGGGGCCCCGACTAACGCCGGGGAGCTGTTTTTT. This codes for CASSPPGAPTNAGELFF.

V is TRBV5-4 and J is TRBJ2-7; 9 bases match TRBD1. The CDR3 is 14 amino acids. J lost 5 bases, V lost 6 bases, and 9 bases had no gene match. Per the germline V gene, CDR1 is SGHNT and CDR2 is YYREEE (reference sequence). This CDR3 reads CASNAQGAFDEQYF. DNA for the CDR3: TGTGCCAGCAACGCACAGGGGGCTTTCGACGAGCAGTACTTC.

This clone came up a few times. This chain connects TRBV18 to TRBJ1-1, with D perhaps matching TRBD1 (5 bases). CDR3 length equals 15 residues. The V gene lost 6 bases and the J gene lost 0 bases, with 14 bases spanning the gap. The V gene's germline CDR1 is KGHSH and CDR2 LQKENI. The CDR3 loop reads CASSPGLLMNTEAFF. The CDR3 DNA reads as TGTGCCAGCTCCCCGGGACTCCTTATGAACACTGAAGCTTTCTTT.

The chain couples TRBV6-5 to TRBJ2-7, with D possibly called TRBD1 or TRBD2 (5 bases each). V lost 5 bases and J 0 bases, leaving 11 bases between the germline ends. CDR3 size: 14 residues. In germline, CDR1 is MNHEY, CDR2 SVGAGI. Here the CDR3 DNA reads TGTGCCAGCAGTATGGGACGGGACTCCTACGAGCAGTACTTC. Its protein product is CASSMGRDSYEQYF.